A single sample gave rise to the 23 T cell receptor beta chains below, sequenced in a study of cytomegalovirus exposure and HLA in healthy donors. Primers for the PCR totalled 60 Vbeta and 13 Jbeta. Some clones are missing from TCRdb's copy, which holds only in-frame ones; the method was immunoSEQ multiplex PCR. In the table there are tens of thousands of clones, 70% to 85% of which are singletons. Material: PBMCs. The receptors were gathered from a woman aged 50 to 60 in good health and CMV-seronegative.

The CDR3 is CASSPPNGPGQPQHF. The CDR3 bases are TGTGCCAGCTCACCACCGAATGGGCCCGGTCAGCCCCAGCATTTT. The V and J genes are TRBV18 and TRBJ1-5; D call uncertain. The CDR3 runs to 15 residues. The V and J ends lost 0 bases and 6 bases respectively, with 12 bases between them. CDR1 and CDR2 from the germline V gene are KGHSH and LQKENI.

Note on this clone: Different DNA sequences within this sample yield the same CDR3. The J gene is TRBJ2-6, the V gene TRBV25-1, with D maybe TRBD2 (6 bases). The CDR3 runs to 18 residues. Per germline, CDR1 MGHDK and CDR2 SYGVNS. The ends were cut back, 4 bases at V and 1 base at J, with 17 bases in the middle. This CDR3 is CASSAQTGERSGANVLTF. The CDR3 DNA follows: TGTGCCAGCAGTGCCCAGACGGGGGAGAGGTCTGGGGCCAACGTCCTGACTTTC. Filled out from reference TRBV25-1 and TRBJ2-6, the complete variable domain reads EADIYQTPRYLVIGTGKKITLECSQTMGHDKMYWYQQDPGMELHLIHYSYGVNSTEKGDLSSESTVSRIRTEHFPLTLESARPSHTSQYLCASSAQTGERSGANVLTFGAGSRLTVL.

This clone was seen more than once but under ten times. The chain links TRBV9 to TRBJ1-5; D might be TRBD1 (5 bases). The germline V and J ends were trimmed by 3 bases and 3 bases, with 7 bases remaining between them. The length of the CDR3 is 13 residues. Germline V gene sequence: CDR1 SGDLS, CDR2 YYNGEE. This chain's CDR3 is CASSGGYNQPQHF. In DNA form, the CDR3 reads TGTGCCAGCAGCGGGGGCTACAATCAGCCCCAGCATTTT. Combining the CDR3 with reference TRBV9 and TRBJ1-5 gives the whole variable domain DSGVTQTPKHLITATGQRVTLRCSPRSGDLSVYWYQQSLDQGLQFLIQYYNGEERAKGNILERFSAQQFPDLHSELNLSSLELGDSALYFCASSGGYNQPQHFGDGTRLSIL.

In DNA form, the CDR3 reads TGTGCCAGCAGCGGGACAGGGGGCCTCTCCTACGAGCAGTACTTC. The encoded protein is CASSGTGGLSYEQYF. This rearrangement joins TRBV5-4 to TRBJ2-7, with TRBD1 matching 12 bases. V lost 4 bases and J lost 0; bases outside the gene matches: 2. Germline CDR1 is SGHNT and CDR2 is YYREEE (reference sequence). CDR3 length: 15 amino acids.

The genes are TRBV7-9 and TRBJ2-3; 12 bases match TRBD2. The germline CDR1 and CDR2 sequences are SEHNR and FQNEAQ (reference sequence). Trimming at V came to 5 bases and at J to 2 bases, leaving 5 bases not matched to a gene. The length of the CDR3 is 16 residues. The CDR3 DNA reads as TGTGCCAGCAGCCGCGGACTAGCGGGGAACACAGATACGCAGTATTTT. This encodes CASSRGLAGNTDTQYF.

This chain links TRBV4-3 with TRBJ1-3, with a possible D match to TRBD1 (6 bases). The CDR3 consists of 18 residues. Germline V gene data show CDR1 as LGHNA and CDR2 as YSLEER. Deletions cut 4 bases from V and 0 bases from J, with 19 bases between. CDR3 bases: TGCGCCAGCAGCCCAGTATACCGGACAGACAACTCTGGAAACACCATATATTTT. Amino acids: CASSPVYRTDNSGNTIYF.

The rearrangement links TRBV7-9 to TRBJ2-7; D might be TRBD2 (5 bases). Germline loops: CDR1 SEHNR, CDR2 FQNEAQ (reference sequence). V lost 5 bases and J lost 4, with 12 bases in between. The CDR3 runs 13 residues. CDR3 protein: CASSPSGVYEQYF. In DNA, the CDR3 is TGTGCCAGCAGCCCCAGCGGTGTGTACGAGCAGTACTTC.

This chain uses TRBV19 with TRBJ1-2, with D possibly TRBD1 on 5 matching bases. Germline values: CDR1 LNHDA, CDR2 SQIVND (reference sequence). Trimming cost V 4 bases and J 6 bases, with 21 bases left between them. This CDR3 has 16 amino acids. The CDR3 bases are TGTGCCAGTAGTACCTTGGACATTGGGGCTAAGGATGGCTACACCTTC. Its translation is CASSTLDIGAKDGYTF.

The rearrangement joins TRBV2 to TRBJ2-1; TRBD1 agrees at 7 bases. Germline V lookup: CDR1 SNHLY, CDR2 FYNNEI. This CDR3 is built from 14 residues. V trimming: 6 bases; J trimming: 5 bases; junction bases outside the gene matches: 7. The CDR3 here is CASRDRQGDNEQFF. The CDR3 region has the DNA TGTGCCAGCAGAGACAGACAGGGAGACAATGAGCAGTTCTTC.

The rearrangement joins TRBV20-1 to TRBJ2-1, with D possibly TRBD2 on 5 matching bases. The CDR3 is 11 amino acids. The V and J ends lost 3 bases and 7 bases respectively, with 7 bases between them. Germline V gives CDR1 DFQATT, CDR2 SNEGSKA (reference sequence). The CDR3 spells CSASRRNEQFF. DNA of the CDR3: TGCAGTGCTAGCCGGAGGAATGAGCAGTTCTTC.

J is TRBJ2-7 and V is TRBV7-9, with TRBD2 matching 12 bases. CDR1 and CDR2 from the germline V gene are SEHNR and FQNEAQ (reference sequence). The V and J ends lost 5 bases and 6 bases, in that order; junction bases with no gene match: 2. The CDR3 length is 13 residues. CDR3 loop: CASSPGLAGEQYF. CDR3 coding DNA: TGTGCCAGCAGCCCGGGACTAGCGGGCGAGCAGTACTTC.

This sequence joins TRBV6-6 and TRBJ1-1; weak D call: TRBD1 (5 bases). Deletions cut 2 bases from V and 6 bases from J, with 10 bases between. The CDR3 contains 13 residues. Germline V lookup: CDR1 MNHNY, CDR2 SVGAGI (reference sequence). CDR3 in DNA: TGTGCCAGCAGTTACGGAGGGGCCGCTGAAGCTTTCTTT. It codes for CASSYGGAAEAFF.

This clone appeared a single time. This rearrangement joins TRBV19 to TRBJ1-1; D not certain. The CDR3 loop spans 13 amino acids. Per germline, CDR1 LNHDA and CDR2 SQIVND (reference sequence). With 5 bases removed from V and 2 bases from J, the gap between germline ends came to 9 bases. CDR3 in DNA: TGTGCCAGTAGTCAACTTCCTAACACTGAAGCTTTCTTT. Protein sequence: CASSQLPNTEAFF.

The rearrangement uses TRBV4-3 and TRBJ2-5; 9 bases map to TRBD2. This CDR3 is built from 20 residues. V lost 0 bases and J lost 2; bases outside the gene matches: 16. Germline CDR1 reads LGHNA; CDR2 reads YSLEER. The CDR3 DNA reads TGCGCCAGCAGCCAAGATAGCCGGCGGGGGAGCGGGGGGCCTCAAGAGACCCAGTACTTC. Protein: CASSQDSRRGSGGPQETQYF.

The V and J genes are TRBV5-1 and TRBJ2-1; tentatively, D is TRBD2 (5 bases). Trimming shortened V by 2 bases and J by 10 bases, and 13 bases separated the two germline ends. Germline values: CDR1 SGHRS, CDR2 YFSETQ. The CDR3 extends over 13 amino acids. CDR3 sequence reads: CASSFSSREEQFF. The CDR3 nucleotides are TGCGCCAGCAGCTTTTCTAGCCGGGAAGAGCAGTTCTTC.

The V and J genes are TRBV7-8 and TRBJ1-4; D might be TRBD1 (5 bases). The germline V gene encodes CDR1 SGHVS and CDR2 FQNEAQ. The V gene lost 8 bases and the J gene lost 7 bases, with 14 bases spanning the gap. The CDR3 is 13 amino acids. The DNA for the CDR3 is TGTGCCAGCCTCGGCCCAGGGCGTGAAAAACTGTTTTTT. As protein: CASLGPGREKLFF.

The chain recombines TRBV29-1 with TRBJ2-1; 10 nucleotides agree with TRBD1. The CDR3 length is 13 residues. Germline V gene lookup returns CDR1 SQVTM and CDR2 ANQGSEA. After removal of 4 bases from V and 10 bases from J, the junction contained 7 bases not matched to a gene. The CDR3 DNA sequence: TGCAGCGTTGGTGACAGGGGGCCGGGGGAGCAGTTCTTC. Protein sequence: CSVGDRGPGEQFF.

In this sample, this clone turned up a few times. V usage is TRBV15 and J usage is TRBJ2-2; the match to TRBD1 covers 9 bases. Germline CDR1 is LNHNV and CDR2 is YYDKDF (reference sequence). This CDR3 contains 14 residues. Trimming cost V 4 bases and J 7 bases; bases outside gene matches: 4. The CDR3 region is CATSTDRGIGELFF. CDR3 nucleotides: TGTGCCACCAGCACAGACAGGGGGATCGGGGAGCTGTTTTTT.

This clone appeared once. The V and J genes are TRBV11-1 and TRBJ2-1; a possible D gene is TRBD2 (5 bases). V gave up 0 bases and J gave up 9 bases, with 15 bases separating them. The CDR3 runs to 15 residues. Germline CDR1 is SGHAT and CDR2 is FQDESV (reference sequence). CDR3 amino acids: CASSLARGRAIEQFF. The CDR3 DNA follows: TGTGCCAGCAGCTTAGCGAGAGGGCGGGCGATTGAGCAGTTCTTC. Drawing the rest from reference TRBV11-1 and TRBJ2-1, the complete variable domain is EAEVAQSPRYKITEKSQAVAFWCDPISGHATLYWYRQILGQGPELLVQFQDESVVDDSQLPKDRFSAERLKGVDSTLKIQPAELGDSAMYLCASSLARGRAIEQFFGPGTRLTVL.

This clone was recorded only once. This chain links TRBV28 with TRBJ1-5; D gene ambiguous. V was clipped by 4 bases and J by 3 bases, with 10 bases between them. Germline V lookup: CDR1 MDHEN, CDR2 SYDVKM. CDR3 length: 14 amino acids. CDR3 amino acids: CASSSGGSNQPQHF. Written as DNA, the CDR3 is TGTGCCAGCAGTTCCGGAGGATCCAATCAGCCCCAGCATTTT.

This chain joins TRBV30 and TRBJ2-3; 9 nucleotides align to TRBD2. V gave up 0 bases and J gave up 1 base; unmatched junction bases: 5. Germline V gene sequence: CDR1 GTSNPN, CDR2 SVGIG (reference sequence). CDR3 length: 16 residues. The CDR3 here is CAWSVLGGGGTDTQYF. For the CDR3, the DNA is TGTGCCTGGAGTGTACTGGGCGGGGGGGGCACAGATACGCAGTATTTT.

The rearrangement uses TRBV28 and TRBJ2-7; a weak D match, TRBD2 (5 bases). CDR1 MDHEN and CDR2 SYDVKM come from the germline V gene. Trimming pared 7 bases from V and 1 base from J, leaving 11 bases between. CDR3 length: 13 amino acids. The chain's CDR3 is CASTPPGSYEQYF. The CDR3 nucleotides read TGTGCCAGCACCCCTCCGGGGTCCTACGAGCAGTACTTC.

The rearrangement links TRBV6-4 to TRBJ2-5; TRBD2 is a possible D gene (6 bases). The CDR3 totals 15 residues. Germline lookup yields CDR1 MRHNA and CDR2 SNTAGT. V was pared by 4 bases and J by 2 bases, with 14 bases between. CDR3 in amino acids: CASSANGGAQETQYF. DNA for the CDR3: TGTGCCAGCAGTGCCAACGGGGGAGCTCAAGAGACCCAGTACTTC.